This T cell receptor (beta chain) was sequenced in a study of cytomegalovirus exposure and HLA in healthy donors. General study findings and limits: As a later analysis revealed, the rate of TCR association differed by HLA locus, with DRB1 most and HLA-C fewest. In vitro assays verified that a few CMV-associated chains recognized CMV antigens specifically.

V was trimmed by 3 bases and J by 5 bases, leaving 4 bases between them. From germline, CDR1 is WNHNN and CDR2 SYGVQD (reference sequence). This CDR3 has 11 amino acids. The donors, nominally healthy at sampling, likely had unrecorded immune exposures. As to this clone: As yet, its antigen is unknown. The same CDR3 is also encoded by other DNA sequences in this sample.

Use of 60 Vbeta and 13 Jbeta primers characterized the PCR. Produced via immunoSEQ multiplex PCR; TCRdb's table is partial and in-frame only. The sample comprises about 140,000 clones, 70% to 80% of which are singletons, and about 7% rests with the top ten. The source material was PBMCs. The TCR sequence derives from a man between 40 and 49 years old in good health and CMV-seropositive. The V call is TRBV10-1, the J call TRBJ1-2; D is unclear. CDR3 sequence reads: CASSDLYGYTF. The CDR3, as DNA: TGCGCCAGCAGTGACCTTTATGGCTACACCTTC.